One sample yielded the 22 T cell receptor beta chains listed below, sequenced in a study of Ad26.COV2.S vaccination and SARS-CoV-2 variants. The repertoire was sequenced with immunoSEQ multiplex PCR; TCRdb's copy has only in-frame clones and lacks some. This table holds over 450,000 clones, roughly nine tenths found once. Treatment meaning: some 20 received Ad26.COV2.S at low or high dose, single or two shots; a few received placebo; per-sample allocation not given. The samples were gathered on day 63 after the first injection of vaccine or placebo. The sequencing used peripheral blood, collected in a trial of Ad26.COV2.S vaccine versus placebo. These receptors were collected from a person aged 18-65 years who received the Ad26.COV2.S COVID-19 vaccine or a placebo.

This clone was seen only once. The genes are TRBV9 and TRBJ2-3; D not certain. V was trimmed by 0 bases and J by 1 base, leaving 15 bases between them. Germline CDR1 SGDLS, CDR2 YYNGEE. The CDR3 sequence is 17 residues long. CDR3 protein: CASSVGALAFGTDTQYF. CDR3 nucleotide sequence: TGTGCCAGCAGCGTAGGCGCCTTAGCTTTCGGCACAGATACGCAGTATTTT.

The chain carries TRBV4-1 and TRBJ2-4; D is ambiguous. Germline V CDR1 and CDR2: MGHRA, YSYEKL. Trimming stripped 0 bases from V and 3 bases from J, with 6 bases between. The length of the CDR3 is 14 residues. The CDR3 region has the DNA TGCGCCAGCAGCCAAGAAACAGACAAAAACATTCAGTACTTC. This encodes CASSQETDKNIQYF.

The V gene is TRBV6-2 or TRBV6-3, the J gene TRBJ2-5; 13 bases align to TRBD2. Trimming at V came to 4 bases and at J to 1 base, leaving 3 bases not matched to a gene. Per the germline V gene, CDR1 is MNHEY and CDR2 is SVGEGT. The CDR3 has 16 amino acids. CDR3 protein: CASSSRLAGGQETQYF. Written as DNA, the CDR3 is TGTGCCAGCAGTTCCCGACTAGCGGGGGGCCAAGAGACCCAGTACTTC.

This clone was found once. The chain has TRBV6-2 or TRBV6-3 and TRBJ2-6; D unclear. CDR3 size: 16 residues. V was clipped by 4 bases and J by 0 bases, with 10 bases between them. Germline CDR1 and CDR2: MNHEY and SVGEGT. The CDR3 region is CASSSLVNSGANVLTF. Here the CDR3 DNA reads TGTGCCAGCAGTTCCCTAGTTAACTCTGGGGCCAACGTCCTGACTTTC.

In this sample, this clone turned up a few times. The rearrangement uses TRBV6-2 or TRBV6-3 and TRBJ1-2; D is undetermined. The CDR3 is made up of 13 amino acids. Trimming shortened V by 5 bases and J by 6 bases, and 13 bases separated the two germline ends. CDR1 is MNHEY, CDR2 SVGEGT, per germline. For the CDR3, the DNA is TGTGCCAGCAGTAACCTAAATGGGAATGGCTACACCTTC. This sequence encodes CASSNLNGNGYTF.

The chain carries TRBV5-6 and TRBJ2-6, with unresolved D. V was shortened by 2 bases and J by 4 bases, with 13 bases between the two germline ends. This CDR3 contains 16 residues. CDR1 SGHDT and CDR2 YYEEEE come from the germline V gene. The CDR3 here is CASSLDRKDGANVLTF. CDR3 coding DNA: TGTGCCAGCAGCTTAGACCGCAAGGACGGGGCCAACGTCCTGACTTTC.

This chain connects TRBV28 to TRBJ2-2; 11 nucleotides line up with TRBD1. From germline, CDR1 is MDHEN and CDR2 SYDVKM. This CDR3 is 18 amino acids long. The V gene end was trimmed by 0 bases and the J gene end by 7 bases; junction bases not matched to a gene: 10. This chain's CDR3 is CASSLWGVGQGAVGELFF. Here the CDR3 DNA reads TGTGCCAGCAGTTTATGGGGCGTCGGACAGGGGGCGGTCGGGGAGCTGTTTTTT.

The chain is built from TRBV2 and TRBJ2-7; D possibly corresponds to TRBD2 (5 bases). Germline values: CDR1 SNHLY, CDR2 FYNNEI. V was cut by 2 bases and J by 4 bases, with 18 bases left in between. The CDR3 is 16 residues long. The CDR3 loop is CASSENFQRPGYEQYF. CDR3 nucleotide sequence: TGTGCCAGCAGTGAAAATTTCCAGCGACCGGGATACGAGCAGTACTTC.

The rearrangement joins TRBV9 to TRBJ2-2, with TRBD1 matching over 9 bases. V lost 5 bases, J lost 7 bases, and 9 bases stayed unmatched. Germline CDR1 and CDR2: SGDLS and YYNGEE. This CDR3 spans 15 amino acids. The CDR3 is CASRYRDRVDGELFF. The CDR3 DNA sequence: TGTGCCAGCAGGTACCGGGACAGGGTGGACGGGGAGCTGTTTTTT.

In nucleotides, the CDR3 is TGTGCCAGCAGCTTGGCTGGGCCTGGCTACACCTTC. It codes for CASSLAGPGYTF. The genes are TRBV5-4 and TRBJ1-2; D remains unclear. The CDR3 covers 12 residues. Germline V lookup: CDR1 SGHNT, CDR2 YYREEE (reference sequence). The V end was cut by 0 bases, the J end by 7 bases, with 7 bases between.

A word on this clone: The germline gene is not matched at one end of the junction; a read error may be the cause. The CDR3 DNA follows: TGTGCCAGCAGCCTAGCGGGTAGCACAGATACGCAGTATTTT. This gives the protein CASSLAGSTDTQYF. V gene TRBV7-2 combines with J gene TRBJ2-3; TRBD2 agrees at 8 bases. CDR1 is SGHTA, CDR2 FQGNSA, per germline. This CDR3 has 14 amino acids. Combining the CDR3 with reference TRBV7-2 and TRBJ2-3 gives the whole variable domain GAGVSQSPSNKVTEKGKDVELRCDPISGHTALYWYRQSLGQGLEFLIYFQGNSAPDKSGLPSDRFSAERTGGSVSTLTIQRTQQEDSAVYLCASSLAGSTDTQYFGPGTRLTVL.

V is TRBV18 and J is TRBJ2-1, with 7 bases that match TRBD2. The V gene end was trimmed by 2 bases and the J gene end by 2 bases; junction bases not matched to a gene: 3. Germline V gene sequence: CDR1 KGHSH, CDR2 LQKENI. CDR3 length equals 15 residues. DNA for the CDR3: TGTGCCAGCTCACCAGGCCTAGCGGCCTACAATGAGCAGTTCTTC. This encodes CASSPGLAAYNEQFF.

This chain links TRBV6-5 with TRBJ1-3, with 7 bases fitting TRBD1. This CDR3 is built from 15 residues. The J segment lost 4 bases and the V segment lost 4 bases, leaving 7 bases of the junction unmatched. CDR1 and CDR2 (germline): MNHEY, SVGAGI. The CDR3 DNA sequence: TGTGCCAGCAGTTCCGACAGGGTGTGGGGAAACACCATATATTTT. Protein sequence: CASSSDRVWGNTIYF.

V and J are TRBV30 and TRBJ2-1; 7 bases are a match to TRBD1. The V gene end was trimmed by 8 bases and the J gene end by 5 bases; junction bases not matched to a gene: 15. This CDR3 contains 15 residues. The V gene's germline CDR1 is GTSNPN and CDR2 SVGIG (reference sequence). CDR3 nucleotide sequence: TGTGCCCAGGACCGGGACAGTAGGGGGAACAATGAGCAGTTCTTC. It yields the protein CAQDRDSRGNNEQFF.

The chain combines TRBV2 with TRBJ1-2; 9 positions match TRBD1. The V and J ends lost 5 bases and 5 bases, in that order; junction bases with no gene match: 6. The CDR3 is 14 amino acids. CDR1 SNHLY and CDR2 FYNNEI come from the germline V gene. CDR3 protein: CASSTTGGAYGYTF. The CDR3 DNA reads TGTGCCAGCAGTACCACAGGGGGCGCTTATGGCTACACCTTC.

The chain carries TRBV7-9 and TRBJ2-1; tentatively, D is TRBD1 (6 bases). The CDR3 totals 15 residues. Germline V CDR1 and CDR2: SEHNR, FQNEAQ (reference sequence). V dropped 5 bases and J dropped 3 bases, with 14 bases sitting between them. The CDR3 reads CASSPRGTGYNEQFF. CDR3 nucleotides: TGTGCCAGCAGCCCGAGGGGGACGGGCTACAATGAGCAGTTCTTC.

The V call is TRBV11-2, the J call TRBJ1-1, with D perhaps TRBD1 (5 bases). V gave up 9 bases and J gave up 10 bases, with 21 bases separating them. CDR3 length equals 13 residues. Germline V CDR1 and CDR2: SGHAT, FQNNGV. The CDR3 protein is CASEGPGDSVAFF. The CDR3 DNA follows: TGTGCCAGTGAGGGGCCGGGAGACTCGGTAGCTTTCTTT.

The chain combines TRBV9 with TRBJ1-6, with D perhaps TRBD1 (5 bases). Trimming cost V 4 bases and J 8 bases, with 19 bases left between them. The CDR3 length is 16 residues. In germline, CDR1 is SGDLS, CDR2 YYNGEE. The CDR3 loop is CASSQPGGGGDSPLHF. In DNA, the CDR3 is TGTGCCAGCAGCCAACCCGGCGGGGGTGGTGATTCACCCCTCCACTTT.

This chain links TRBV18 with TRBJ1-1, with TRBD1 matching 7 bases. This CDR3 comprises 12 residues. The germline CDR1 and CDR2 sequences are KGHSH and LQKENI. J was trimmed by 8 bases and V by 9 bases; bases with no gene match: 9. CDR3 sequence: CASSTGMEEAFF. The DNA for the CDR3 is TGTGCCAGTTCGACAGGGATGGAGGAAGCTTTCTTT. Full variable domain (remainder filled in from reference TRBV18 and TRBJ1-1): NAGVMQNPRHLVRRRGQEARLRCSPMKGHSHVYWYRQLPEEGLKFMVYLQKENIIDESGMPKERFSAEFPKEGPSILRIQQVVRGDSAAYFCASSTGMEEAFFGQGTRLTVV.

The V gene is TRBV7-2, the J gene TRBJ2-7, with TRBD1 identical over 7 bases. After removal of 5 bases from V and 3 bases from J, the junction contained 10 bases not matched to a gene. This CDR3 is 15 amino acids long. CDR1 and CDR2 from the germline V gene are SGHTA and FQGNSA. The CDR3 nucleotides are TGTGCCAGCAGCCCCCAGACAGGGTTAAACTACGAGCAGTACTTC. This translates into CASSPQTGLNYEQYF.

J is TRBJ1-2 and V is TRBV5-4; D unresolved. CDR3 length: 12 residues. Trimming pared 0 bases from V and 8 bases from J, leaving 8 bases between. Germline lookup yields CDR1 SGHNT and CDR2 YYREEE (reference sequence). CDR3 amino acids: CASSLASGGYTF. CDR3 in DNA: TGTGCCAGCAGCTTGGCCAGTGGAGGCTACACCTTC.

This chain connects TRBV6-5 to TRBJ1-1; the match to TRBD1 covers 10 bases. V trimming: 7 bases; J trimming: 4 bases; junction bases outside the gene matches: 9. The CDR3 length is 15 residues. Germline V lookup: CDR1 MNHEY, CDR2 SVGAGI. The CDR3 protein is CASKRQGAWITEAFF. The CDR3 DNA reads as TGTGCCAGCAAAAGACAGGGGGCGTGGATCACTGAAGCTTTCTTT.